These 4 T cell receptor beta chains originate from one sample sequenced in a study of siplizumab effects on memory and regulatory T cells. Sequenced by immunoSEQ multiplex PCR; TCRdb stores in-frame clones only, minus some. The sample holds around 61,000 clones; over 95% are singletons and the top ten take roughly 1.1%. The sequencing input was naive CD8+ T cells sorted from blood. All receptors derive from a human donor in good health.

J is TRBJ1-1 and V is TRBV28; 7 bases are shared with TRBD1. V lost 2 bases to trimming and J lost 4 bases; unmatched junction nucleotides: 1. Germline CDR1 is MDHEN and CDR2 is SYDVKM. There are 13 residues in the CDR3. DNA of the CDR3: TGTGCCAGCAGTTTAGACAGGGTCACTGAAGCTTTCTTT. Translated: CASSLDRVTEAFF.

The chain combines TRBV15 with TRBJ2-4; D is perhaps TRBD1 (5 bases). The CDR3 is 16 residues long. Germline loops: CDR1 LNHNV, CDR2 YYDKDF (reference sequence). Between the trimmed V and J ends, which lost 9 bases and 9 bases, there was a span of 27 bases. This CDR3 reads CATSGTQGLNNGIQYF. The CDR3, as DNA: TGTGCCACTTCAGGAACGCAGGGTCTGAACAACGGCATTCAGTACTTC.

V gene TRBV28 combines with J gene TRBJ1-4, with D unresolved. Germline assignment: CDR1 MDHEN and CDR2 SYDVKM. The CDR3 is made up of 15 amino acids. The germline V and J ends were trimmed by 2 bases and 6 bases, with 13 bases remaining between them. CDR3 protein: CASSLMGAGDEKLFF. The DNA for the CDR3 is TGTGCCAGCAGTTTAATGGGAGCCGGAGATGAAAAACTGTTTTTT. The full variable domain, its missing parts supplied by reference TRBV28 and TRBJ1-4, is DVKVTQSSRYLVKRTGEKVFLECVQDMDHENMFWYRQDPGLGLRLIYFSYDVKMKEKGDIPEGYSVSREKKERFSLILESASTNQTSMYLCASSLMGAGDEKLFFGSGTQLSVL.

This chain uses TRBV7-3 with TRBJ2-7; a possible D gene is TRBD1 (5 bases). Germline V gene data show CDR1 as SGHTA and CDR2 as FQGTGA. The CDR3 length is 13 residues. V lost 6 bases to trimming and J lost 2 bases, with 11 bases between them. CDR3 in amino acids: CASRPTETYEQYF. The CDR3, as DNA: TGTGCCAGCAGACCGACAGAGACCTACGAGCAGTACTTC. The full variable domain, with the rest looked up from reference TRBV7-3 and TRBJ2-7, is GAGVSQTPSNKVTEKGKYVELRCDPISGHTALYWYRQSLGQGPEFLIYFQGTGAADDSGLPNDRFFAVRPEGSVSTLKIQRTERGDSAVYLCASRPTETYEQYFGPGTRLTVT.